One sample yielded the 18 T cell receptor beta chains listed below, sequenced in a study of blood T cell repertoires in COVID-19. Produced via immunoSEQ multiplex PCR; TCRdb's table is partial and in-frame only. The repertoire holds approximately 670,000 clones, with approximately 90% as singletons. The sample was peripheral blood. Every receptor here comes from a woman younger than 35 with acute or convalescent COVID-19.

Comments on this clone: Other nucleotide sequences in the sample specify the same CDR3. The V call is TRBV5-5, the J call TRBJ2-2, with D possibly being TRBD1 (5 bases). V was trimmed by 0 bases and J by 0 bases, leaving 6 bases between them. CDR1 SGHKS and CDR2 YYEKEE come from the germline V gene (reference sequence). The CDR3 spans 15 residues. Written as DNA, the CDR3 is TGTGCCAGCAGCTTGGCAGGGACGAACACCGGGGAGCTGTTTTTT. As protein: CASSLAGTNTGELFF.

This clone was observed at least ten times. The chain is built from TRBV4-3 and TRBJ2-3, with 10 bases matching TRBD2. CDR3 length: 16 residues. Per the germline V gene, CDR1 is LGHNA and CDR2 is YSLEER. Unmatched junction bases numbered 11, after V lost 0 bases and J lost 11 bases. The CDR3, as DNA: TGCGCCAGCAGCCAAGAATCCCAGCGGGGGGGCCGGGGGCAGTATTTT. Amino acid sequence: CASSQESQRGGRGQYF.

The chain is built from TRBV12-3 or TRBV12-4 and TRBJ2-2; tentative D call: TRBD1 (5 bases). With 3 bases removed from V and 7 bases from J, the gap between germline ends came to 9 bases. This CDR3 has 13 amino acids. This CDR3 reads CASSFPGFGELFF. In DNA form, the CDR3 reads TGTGCCAGCAGTTTCCCAGGGTTCGGGGAGCTGTTTTTT.

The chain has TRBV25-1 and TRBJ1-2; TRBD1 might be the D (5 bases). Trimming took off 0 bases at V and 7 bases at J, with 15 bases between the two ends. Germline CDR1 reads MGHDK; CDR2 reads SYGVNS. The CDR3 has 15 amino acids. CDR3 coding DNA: TGTGCCAGCAGTGAATATAAGGGGCGATCAGGTGGCTACACCTTC. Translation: CASSEYKGRSGGYTF.

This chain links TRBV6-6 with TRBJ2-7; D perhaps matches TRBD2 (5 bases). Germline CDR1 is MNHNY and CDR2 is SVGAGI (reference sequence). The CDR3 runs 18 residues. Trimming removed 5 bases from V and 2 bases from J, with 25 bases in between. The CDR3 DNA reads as TGTGCCAGCAGTCACCCGGGCACTAGGAGCGGCTACGCCTACGAGCAGTACTTC. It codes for CASSHPGTRSGYAYEQYF.

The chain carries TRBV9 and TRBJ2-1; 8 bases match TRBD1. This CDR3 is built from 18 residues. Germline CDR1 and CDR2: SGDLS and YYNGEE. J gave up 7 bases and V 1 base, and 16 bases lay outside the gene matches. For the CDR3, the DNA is TGTGCCAGCAGCGTACGGACAGGGATTGTGTCGAACGGTAATGAGCAGTTCTTC. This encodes CASSVRTGIVSNGNEQFF.

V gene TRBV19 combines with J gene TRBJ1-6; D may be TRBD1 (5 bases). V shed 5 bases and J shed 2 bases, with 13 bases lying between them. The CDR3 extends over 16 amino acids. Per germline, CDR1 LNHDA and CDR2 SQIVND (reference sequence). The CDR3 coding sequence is TGTGCCAGTAGTTCCTCGTGGACAACCTATAATTCACCCCTCCACTTT. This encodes CASSSSWTTYNSPLHF.

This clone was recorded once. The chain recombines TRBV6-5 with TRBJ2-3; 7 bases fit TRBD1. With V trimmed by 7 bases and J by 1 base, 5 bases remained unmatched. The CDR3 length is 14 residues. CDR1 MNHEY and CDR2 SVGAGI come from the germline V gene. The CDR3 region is CASNYRGGTDTQYF. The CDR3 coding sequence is TGTGCCAGCAACTACAGGGGTGGCACAGATACGCAGTATTTT.

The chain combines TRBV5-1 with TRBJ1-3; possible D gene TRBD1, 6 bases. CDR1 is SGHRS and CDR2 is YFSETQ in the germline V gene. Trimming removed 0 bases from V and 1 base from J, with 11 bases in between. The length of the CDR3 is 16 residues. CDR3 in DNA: TGCGCCAGCAGCTTGGGACAGGCTATATCTGGAAACACCATATATTTT. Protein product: CASSLGQAISGNTIYF. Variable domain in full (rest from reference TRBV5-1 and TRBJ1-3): KAGVTQTPRYLIKTRGQQVTLSCSPISGHRSVSWYQQTPGQGLQFLFEYFSETQRNKGNFPGRFSGRQFSNSRSEMNVSTLELGDSALYLCASSLGQAISGNTIYFGEGSWLTVV.

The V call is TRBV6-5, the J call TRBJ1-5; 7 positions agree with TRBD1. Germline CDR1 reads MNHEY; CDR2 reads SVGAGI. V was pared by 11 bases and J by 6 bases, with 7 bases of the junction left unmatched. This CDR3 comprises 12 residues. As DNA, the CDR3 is TGTGCCGGTCAGACAGGGATTCAGCCCCAGCATTTT. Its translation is CAGQTGIQPQHF.

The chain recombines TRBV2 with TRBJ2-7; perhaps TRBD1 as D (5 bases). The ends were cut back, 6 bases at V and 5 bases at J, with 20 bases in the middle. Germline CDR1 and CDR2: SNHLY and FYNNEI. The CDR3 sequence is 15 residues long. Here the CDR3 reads CASSPGPLWGDEQYF. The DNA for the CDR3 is TGTGCCAGCAGCCCTGGACCGCTTTGGGGCGACGAGCAGTACTTC.

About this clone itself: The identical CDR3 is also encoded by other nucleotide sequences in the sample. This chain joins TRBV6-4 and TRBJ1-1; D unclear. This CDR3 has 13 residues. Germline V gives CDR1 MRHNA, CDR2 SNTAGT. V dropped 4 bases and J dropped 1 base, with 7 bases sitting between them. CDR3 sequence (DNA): TGTGCCAGCAGTGTCCGAGAGAACACTGAAGCTTTCTTT. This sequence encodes CASSVRENTEAFF.

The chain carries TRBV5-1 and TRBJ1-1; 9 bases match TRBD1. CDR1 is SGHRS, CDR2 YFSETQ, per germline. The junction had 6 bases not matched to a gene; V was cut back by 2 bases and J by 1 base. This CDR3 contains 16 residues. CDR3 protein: CASSFRWDRENTEAFF. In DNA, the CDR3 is TGCGCCAGCAGCTTCCGTTGGGACAGGGAGAACACTGAAGCTTTCTTT.

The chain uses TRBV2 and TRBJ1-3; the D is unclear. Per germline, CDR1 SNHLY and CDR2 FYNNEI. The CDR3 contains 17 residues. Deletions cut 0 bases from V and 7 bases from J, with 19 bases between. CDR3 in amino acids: CASSEAMHSSACNTIYF. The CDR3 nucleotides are TGTGCCAGCAGTGAAGCGATGCACAGCTCAGCCTGCAACACCATATATTTT. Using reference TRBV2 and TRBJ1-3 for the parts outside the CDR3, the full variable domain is EPEVTQTPSHQVTQMGQEVILRCVPISNHLYFYWYRQILGQKVEFLVSFYNNEISEKSEIFDDQFSVERPDGSNFTLKIRSTKLEDSAMYFCASSEAMHSSACNTIYFGEGSWLTVV.

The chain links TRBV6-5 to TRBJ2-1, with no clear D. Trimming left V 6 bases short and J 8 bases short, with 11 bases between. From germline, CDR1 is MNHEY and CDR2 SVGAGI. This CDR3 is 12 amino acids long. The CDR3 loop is CASSSLYDEQFF. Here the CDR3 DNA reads TGTGCCAGCAGCTCCCTATACGATGAGCAGTTCTTC.

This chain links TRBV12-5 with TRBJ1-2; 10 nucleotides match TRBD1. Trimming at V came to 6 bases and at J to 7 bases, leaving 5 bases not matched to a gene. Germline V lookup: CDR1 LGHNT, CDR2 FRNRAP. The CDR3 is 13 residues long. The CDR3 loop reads CASGSTGGGGYTF. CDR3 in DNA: TGTGCTAGTGGGTCGACAGGGGGCGGTGGCTACACCTTC. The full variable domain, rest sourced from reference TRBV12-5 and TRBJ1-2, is DARVTQTPRHKVTEMGQEVTMRCQPILGHNTVFWYRQTMMQGLELLAYFRNRAPLDDSGMPKDRFSAEMPDATLATLKIQPSEPRDSAVYFCASGSTGGGGYTFGSGTRLTVV.

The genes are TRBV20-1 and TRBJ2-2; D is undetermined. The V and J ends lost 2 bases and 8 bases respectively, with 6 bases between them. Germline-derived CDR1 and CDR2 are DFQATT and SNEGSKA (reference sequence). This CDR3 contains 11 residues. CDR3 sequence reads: CSARNLGELFF. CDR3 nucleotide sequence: TGCAGTGCTAGAAACCTAGGGGAGCTGTTTTTT.

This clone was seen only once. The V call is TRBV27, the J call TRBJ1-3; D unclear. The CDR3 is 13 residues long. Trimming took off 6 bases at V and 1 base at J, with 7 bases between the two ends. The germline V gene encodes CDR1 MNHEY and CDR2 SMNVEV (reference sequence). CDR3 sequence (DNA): TGTGCCAGCAGCCAATCATCTGGAAACACCATATATTTT. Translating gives CASSQSSGNTIYF.